This is a list of T cell receptor beta chains from one sample in a study of blood T cell repertoires in COVID-19. Assay: immunoSEQ multiplex PCR; the TCRdb copy retains only in-frame clones and omits some. The sample carries fewer than 150,000 clones, about 90% recorded once. The sequenced sample consisted of peripheral blood. The receptors here all came from a man between 65 and 80 years old who had recovered from COVID-19. The CDR3 runs from the conserved cysteine through the conserved F or W. D genes are given only for firm matches. Size is omitted from some rows. Given values are once, few, many or a class for expanded clones.

V gene	CDR3 length	clone size	J gene	D gene	CDR3 DNA	CDR3 protein
TRBV27	16	.	TRBJ2-7	TRBD1	TGTGCCAGCAGTTTTTCCACCCGACAGGGAACCTACGAGCAGTACTTC	CASSFSTRQGTYEQYF
TRBV7-2	15	.	TRBJ2-7	TRBD1	TGTGCCAGCAGCTTAGGGACAGGGGCTTCCTACGAGCAGTACTTC	CASSLGTGASYEQYF
TRBV5-6	17	.	TRBJ2-7	TRBD2	TGTGCCAGCAGCGTAGACGTCCGACTAGCGGGAGTGCACGAGCAGTACTTC	CASSVDVRLAGVHEQYF
TRBV18	15	.	TRBJ1-4	TRBD1	TGTGCCAGCTCACCACGGACAGGGTCTAATGAAAAACTGTTTTTT	CASSPRTGSNEKLFF
TRBV2	13	few	TRBJ2-1	TRBD1	TGTGCCAGCATGACGGACAGGGACAATGAGCAGTTCTTC	CASMTDRDNEQFF
TRBV24-1	13	once	TRBJ2-7	.	TGTGCCACTCAGAGGGCTCAATCCTACGAGCAGTACTTC	CATQRAQSYEQYF
TRBV19	15	.	TRBJ1-5	TRBD1	TGTGCCAGTAGTATAGCGGGCCAGGGGGCTCAGCCCCAGCATTTT	CASSIAGQGAQPQHF
TRBV7-3	14	.	TRBJ2-3	TRBD2	TGTGCCAGCAGCTGGTCGAGCGGGGCAGATACGCAGTATTTT	CASSWSSGADTQYF
TRBV4-2	17	.	TRBJ2-5	.	TGTGCCAGCAGCCAGACCCGGGGGCAGGGGGGTCCAGGGACCCAGTACTTC	CASSQTRGQGGPGTQYF
TRBV19	17	.	TRBJ2-2	TRBD1	TGTGCCAGTAGTACTAGGACCGGGACAGGGTTGGCCGGGGAGCTGTTTTTT	CASSTRTGTGLAGELFF
TRBV2	14	.	TRBJ2-7	TRBD1	TGTGCCAGCACCCCCGGGACAGGGCGCTACGAGCAGTACTTC	CASTPGTGRYEQYF
TRBV7-2	15	.	TRBJ2-1	TRBD2	TGTGCCAGCAGCGAGACTAGCGGGAGTGCCAATGAGCAGTTCTTC	CASSETSGSANEQFF
TRBV7-2	14	.	TRBJ2-7	TRBD2	TGTGCCAGCAGCTCGGGACTAGCGGTCTACGAGCAGTACTTC	CASSSGLAVYEQYF
TRBV24-1	18	.	TRBJ2-2	TRBD2	TGTGCCACCAGTGATTCGGCCCTAGCGGGAGATGGTACCGGGGAGCTGTTTTTT	CATSDSALAGDGTGELFF
TRBV7-3	12	.	TRBJ1-1	TRBD1	TGTGCCAGCGGTACAGGGGGGGCTGAAGCTTTCTTT	CASGTGGAEAFF
TRBV10-3	17	.	TRBJ1-2	TRBD1	TGTGCCATCAGCCCGACCCGGGACAGGAGCCCTAACTATGGCTACACCTTC	CAISPTRDRSPNYGYTF
TRBV29-1	14	.	TRBJ1-1	.	TGCAGCGTTGAGCAGGGGAGGGAGAACACTGAAGCTTTCTTT	CSVEQGRENTEAFF
TRBV5-1	15	.	TRBJ2-3	TRBD2	TGCGCCAGCAGCTTGGGACTAGCGGTCACAGATACGCAGTATTTT	CASSLGLAVTDTQYF
TRBV5-1	14	.	TRBJ2-1	.	TGCGCCAGCAGCCCTGGGCTTTCCTCGGATGAGCAGTTCTTC	CASSPGLSSDEQFF
TRBV4-3	13	once	TRBJ2-1	TRBD2	TGCGCCAGCAGCCGGGGACTAGGTAATGAGCAGTTCTTC	CASSRGLGNEQFF
TRBV3-1/TRBV3-2	11	.	TRBJ1-2	.	TGTGCCAGCAGCCGCAGACAGGGCTACACCTTC	CASSRRQGYTF
TRBV11-2	18	.	TRBJ2-5	TRBD2	TGTGCCAGCAGCTTAGGACCCCCAAGTCGGGGGGTCCAAGAGACCCAGTACTTC	CASSLGPPSRGVQETQYF
TRBV16	14	many	TRBJ1-1	TRBD1	TGTGCCAGCAGCCCGGACAGGGCGAACACTGAAGCTTTCTTT	CASSPDRANTEAFF
TRBV3-1/TRBV3-2	13	.	TRBJ1-6	.	TGTGCCAGCAGCCATCCAGGGGATGGGCCCCTCCACTTT	CASSHPGDGPLHF
TRBV19	14	once	TRBJ1-1	.	TGTGCCAGTAGTATAGATCGGAGGAACTCTGAAGCTTTCTTT	CASSIDRRNSEAFF
TRBV10-3	17	.	TRBJ1-3	.	TGTGCCATCAGTGAGTTCTCGGACACCCATTCTGGAAACACCATATATTTT	CAISEFSDTHSGNTIYF
TRBV5-1	14	.	TRBJ1-2	TRBD1	TGCGCCAGCAGCCGGGACAGGGGTGGGAATGGCTACACCTTC	CASSRDRGGNGYTF
TRBV2	14	.	TRBJ2-5	.	TGTGCCAGCAGTGAATTTTCAGGCCAAGAGACCCAGTACTTC	CASSEFSGQETQYF
TRBV20-1	12	.	TRBJ2-1	.	TGCAGTGCTAGTTACGGGTACAATGAGCAGTTCTTC	CSASYGYNEQFF
TRBV7-6	15	once	TRBJ1-2	TRBD1	TGTGCCAGCAGCTGGGACAGGGGAAAGGCCTATGGCTACACCTTC	CASSWDRGKAYGYTF
TRBV10-3	14	.	TRBJ1-2	TRBD1	TGTGCCATCAGTGAGTCGTCCAGGGGGCATGGCTACACCTTC	CAISESSRGHGYTF
TRBV28	15	once	TRBJ1-6	.	TGTGCCAGCAGTTTAGGCTGGGGGTGGAGGGAACCCCTCCACTTT	CASSLGWGWREPLHF
TRBV4-2	17	.	TRBJ2-1	TRBD2	TGTGCCAGCAGCCAAGTATTCCGGGGGGGCTCCTACAATGAGCAGTTCTTC	CASSQVFRGGSYNEQFF
TRBV2	19	.	TRBJ2-1	TRBD2	TGTGCCAGCAGGCCAGCGGTAGGACTAGCGGGAAGCTCCTACAATGAGCAGTTCTTC	CASRPAVGLAGSSYNEQFF
TRBV2	15	.	TRBJ2-3	.	TGTGCCAGCAGTGCCGACAGAGGTGCCACAGATACGCAGTATTTT	CASSADRGATDTQYF
TRBV25-1	16	.	TRBJ2-1	TRBD1	TGTGCCAGCAGTGATTTTGGGCAGGGGGCGGTCAATGAGCAGTTCTTC	CASSDFGQGAVNEQFF
TRBV30	14	.	TRBJ1-3	.	TGTGCCTGGAGCGGGGGGAGCTCTGGAAACACCATATATTTT	CAWSGGSSGNTIYF
TRBV7-8	17	.	TRBJ2-3	TRBD2	TGTGCCAGCAGCTTAGCGTGGGCTAGCGGTAGCACAGATACGCAGTATTTT	CASSLAWASGSTDTQYF
TRBV6-5	13	.	TRBJ2-7	.	TGTGCCAGCAGTCGGTCCGGGGTGAACGAGCAGTACTTC	CASSRSGVNEQYF
TRBV29-1	12	.	TRBJ2-5	.	TGCAGCGTTGGAGGTTCGGGGGAGACCCAGTACTTC	CSVGGSGETQYF
TRBV20-1	11	.	TRBJ1-2	.	TGCAGTGCTACCAGGGTTAGCGGCTACACCTTC	CSATRVSGYTF